Listed below are T cell receptor beta chains from one sample, sequenced in a study of blood T cell repertoires in COVID-19. The repertoire was sequenced with immunoSEQ multiplex PCR; TCRdb's copy has only in-frame clones and lacks some. The sample holds some 300,000 clones, approximately 88% seen once. Sequenced: peripheral blood. The receptor set was obtained from a woman aged 25 to 39 who had recovered from COVID-19. The CDR3 runs from the conserved cysteine through the conserved F or W. Fields, in order: D gene, V gene, CDR3 protein. D genes are given only for firm matches.

TRBD2 TRBV5-1 CASSFLAGGLSGANVLTF
TRBD2 TRBV4-2 CASSQDRMRGGVHTQYF
TRBD2 TRBV9 CASSALTSGNEQFF
TRBD2 TRBV5-4 CASSFSGGPTGELFF
. TRBV29-1 CSVLQGPTNEKLFF
. TRBV5-1 CASSSPRETYNSPLHF
TRBD1 TRBV27 CASSLPGTGNSPLHF
TRBD1 TRBV3-1/TRBV3-2 CASSQAGTEGVGGYTF
. TRBV9 CASSVGGSYNSPLHF
. TRBV7-9 CASSGTGLETQYF
. TRBV6-6 CASSYGRYGINYGYTF
TRBD2 TRBV28 CASRQGTSNEQYF
. TRBV6-6 CASSYSQNTEAFF